This TCR beta chain was sequenced in a study of cytomegalovirus exposure and HLA in healthy donors. Study outcomes and limitations: One later analysis reportedly identified an Asian-associated ancestry cluster that showed fewer N-insertions than the roughly 700-donor mean. A prior analysis recorded that most TCR beta V segments were productive about 87% or about 30% of the time. With later analysis, a missense DCLRE1C variant became linked to TCR beta V- and J-gene trimming.

Though nominally healthy at sampling, donors likely had unrecorded immune exposures. Germline CDR1 is MDHEN and CDR2 is SYDVKM. The CDR3 runs to 15 residues. V trimming: 10 bases; J trimming: 0 bases; junction bases outside the gene matches: 9. The PCR employed 60 Vbeta primers together with 13 Jbeta primers. Clones were sequenced by immunoSEQ multiplex PCR, and TCRdb holds only the in-frame ones, with some missing. The sample includes around 190,000 clones, 81% seen only once; the top ten take 1.5% to 2%. About this clone: The target antigen is unknown.

The origin of this receptor is a man between 18 and 29 years old in good health and CMV-seronegative. Input material: PBMCs. This sequence joins TRBV28 and TRBJ1-3, with 7 nucleotides matching TRBD1. CDR3 nucleotides: TGTGCCACCATATGGGGGACAGACTCTGGAAACACCATATATTTT. This gives the protein CATIWGTDSGNTIYF. Based on the CDR3 plus reference TRBV28 and TRBJ1-3, the full variable domain is DVKVTQSSRYLVKRTGEKVFLECVQDMDHENMFWYRQDPGLGLRLIYFSYDVKMKEKGDIPEGYSVSREKKERFSLILESASTNQTSMYLCATIWGTDSGNTIYFGEGSWLTVV.